The 32 T cell receptor beta chains below all came from one sample that was sequenced in a study of T cell responses to AZD1222 COVID-19 vaccine. The assay was immunoSEQ multiplex PCR, and TCRdb's table has in-frame clones only and misses some. The sample includes some 140,000 clones, 85% to 90% seen only once; the top ten take roughly 6%. Material: peripheral blood, obtained on day 0 of AZD1222 vaccination. Source of these receptors: an adult in good health.

The V call is TRBV5-1, the J call TRBJ2-5; the D is unclear. Looked up from germline, CDR1 is SGHRS and CDR2 is YFSETQ. V lost 1 base, J lost 4 bases, and 11 bases lay in between. This CDR3 spans 14 amino acids. The chain's CDR3 is CASSLYRFGETQYF. CDR3 DNA: TGCGCCAGCAGCTTGTATCGTTTCGGAGAGACCCAGTACTTC. Filled out from reference TRBV5-1 and TRBJ2-5, the complete variable domain reads KAGVTQTPRYLIKTRGQQVTLSCSPISGHRSVSWYQQTPGQGLQFLFEYFSETQRNKGNFPGRFSGRQFSNSRSEMNVSTLELGDSALYLCASSLYRFGETQYFGPGTRLLVL.

This chain joins TRBV7-6 and TRBJ2-6; D perhaps matches TRBD1 (5 bases). There are 17 residues in the CDR3. Trimming stripped 0 bases from V and 1 base from J, with 10 bases between. Germline V gene data show CDR1 as SGHVS and CDR2 as FNYEAQ. The CDR3 spells CASSLATRDSGANVLTF. As DNA, the CDR3 is TGTGCCAGCAGCTTAGCGACCAGGGATTCTGGGGCCAACGTCCTGACTTTC.

The V gene is TRBV28, the J gene TRBJ2-1; D is undetermined. The CDR3 extends over 14 amino acids. From germline, CDR1 is MDHEN and CDR2 SYDVKM. Trimming shortened V by 1 base and J by 6 bases, and 10 bases separated the two germline ends. CDR3 sequence: CASSLLVGINEQFF. CDR3 sequence (DNA): TGTGCCAGCAGTTTATTGGTAGGGATCAATGAGCAGTTCTTC.

The V call is TRBV10-3, the J call TRBJ2-5; no firm D call. Germline values: CDR1 ENHRY, CDR2 SYGVKD. This CDR3 is built from 18 residues. The V end was cut by 3 bases, the J end by 5 bases, with 25 bases between. The CDR3 nucleotides are TGTGCCATCAGTGATCCGCTTCGTAGGGCCGGCCCAAGGGAGACCCAGTACTTC. This codes for CAISDPLRRAGPRETQYF.

The V call is TRBV30, the J call TRBJ1-1; 7 nucleotides align to TRBD1. The CDR3 spans 14 residues. CDR1 and CDR2 from the germline V gene are GTSNPN and SVGIG (reference sequence). The ends lost 3 bases at V and 1 base at J; junction bases unmatched: 5. The CDR3 loop is CAWSQGVRNTEAFF. CDR3 coding DNA: TGTGCCTGGAGCCAGGGGGTTCGGAACACTGAAGCTTTCTTT.

The V gene is TRBV4-3, the J gene TRBJ2-6; D remains ambiguous. The CDR3 is made up of 16 amino acids. CDR1 and CDR2 from the germline V gene are LGHNA and YSLEER. V was trimmed by 1 base and J by 0 bases, leaving 7 bases between them. CDR3 amino acids: CASSQVSGSGANVLTF. CDR3 bases: TGCGCCAGCAGCCAAGTTTCAGGCTCTGGGGCCAACGTCCTGACTTTC.

This clone was detected once. The chain links TRBV18 to TRBJ1-1; D call uncertain. V lost 3 bases and J 8 bases, leaving 10 bases between the germline ends. The CDR3 contains 12 residues. Germline V gene data show CDR1 as KGHSH and CDR2 as LQKENI. The CDR3 here is CASSPEAAEAFF. For the CDR3, the DNA is TGTGCCAGCTCACCTGAAGCAGCCGAAGCTTTCTTT.

This chain connects TRBV30 to TRBJ1-6; D gene unclear. Germline CDR1 is GTSNPN and CDR2 is SVGIG (reference sequence). V was trimmed by 1 base and J by 5 bases, leaving 6 bases between them. The CDR3 is 13 amino acids. The CDR3 loop is CAWSGGNNSPLHF. In DNA, the CDR3 is TGTGCCTGGAGTGGCGGGAATAATTCACCCCTCCACTTT.

This chain joins TRBV6-6 and TRBJ2-7; TRBD1 matches at 7 bases. CDR1 is MNHNY and CDR2 is SVGAGI in the germline V gene (reference sequence). The CDR3 extends over 14 amino acids. V trimming: 0 bases; J trimming: 7 bases; junction bases outside the gene matches: 6. DNA for the CDR3: TGTGCCAGCAGTTACTCGACAGGGAGTGGTGAGCAGTACTTC. It translates to CASSYSTGSGEQYF.

The chain uses TRBV7-9 and TRBJ2-3; unclear D gene. In germline, CDR1 is SEHNR, CDR2 FQNEAQ (reference sequence). The germline V and J ends were trimmed by 6 bases and 3 bases, with 7 bases remaining between them. The CDR3 runs 12 residues. The CDR3 coding sequence is TGTGCCAGCAGATCGTTGACAGATACGCAGTATTTT. Translation gives CASRSLTDTQYF. The full variable domain, in which reference TRBV7-9 and TRBJ2-3 provide the parts outside the CDR3, is DTGVSQNPRHKITKRGQNVTFRCDPISEHNRLYWYRQTLGQGPEFLTYFQNEAQLEKSRLLSDRFSAERPKGSFSTLEIQRTEQGDSAMYLCASRSLTDTQYFGPGTRLTVL.

The rearrangement uses TRBV4-3 and TRBJ2-1; D call uncertain. V dropped 3 bases and J dropped 0 bases, with 12 bases sitting between them. This CDR3 is 16 amino acids long. Per the germline V gene, CDR1 is LGHNA and CDR2 is YSLEER. CDR3 residues: CASSQETPSSYNEQFF. The CDR3 DNA follows: TGCGCCAGCAGCCAGGAGACTCCCTCCTCCTACAATGAGCAGTTCTTC.

This rearrangement joins TRBV3-1 (or the pseudogene TRBV3-2) to TRBJ1-1, with D perhaps TRBD1 (5 bases). The ends were cut back, 3 bases at V and 2 bases at J, with 10 bases in the middle. Germline V gene sequence: CDR1 LGHDT, CDR2 YNNKEL (reference sequence). The CDR3 is made up of 14 amino acids. The CDR3 nucleotides are TGTGCCAGCAGCCACCTGGGGGAAAACACTGAAGCTTTCTTT. Translated, it gives CASSHLGENTEAFF.

The J gene is TRBJ2-3, the V gene TRBV4-1; D gene unclear. The CDR3 contains 15 residues. Germline V lookup: CDR1 MGHRA, CDR2 YSYEKL. Trimming cost V 1 base and J 3 bases, with 11 bases left between them. The CDR3 DNA sequence: TGCGCCAGCAGCCAAGCTCCGGTTCTTACAGATACGCAGTATTTT. Its translation: CASSQAPVLTDTQYF.

This sequence joins TRBV10-3 and TRBJ2-3; 10 bases agree with TRBD2. The germline CDR1 and CDR2 sequences are ENHRY and SYGVKD. Trimming cost V 1 base and J 0 bases; bases outside gene matches: 1. The CDR3 runs to 16 residues. The CDR3 region is CAISEFSGGSTDTQYF. The CDR3 nucleotides read TGTGCCATCAGTGAGTTTAGCGGGGGGAGCACAGATACGCAGTATTTT.

The V gene is TRBV27, the J gene TRBJ2-6, with no clear D. Deletions cut 2 bases from V and 0 bases from J, with 8 bases between. There are 16 residues in the CDR3. Germline loops: CDR1 MNHEY, CDR2 SMNVEV (reference sequence). This chain's CDR3 is CASSLGPISGANVLTF. The CDR3 DNA is TGTGCCAGCAGTTTAGGACCGATCTCTGGGGCCAACGTCCTGACTTTC.

This chain joins TRBV9 and TRBJ2-1; TRBD2 matches at 15 bases. The CDR3 length is 19 residues. Germline V gives CDR1 SGDLS, CDR2 YYNGEE. The trim removed 0 bases at V and 6 bases at J, leaving 10 bases unmatched. The CDR3 is CASSVAFLGLAGGVNEQFF. In DNA, the CDR3 is TGTGCCAGCAGCGTAGCGTTCTTGGGACTAGCGGGAGGTGTCAATGAGCAGTTCTTC.

The rearrangement uses TRBV28 and TRBJ2-5, with 9 nucleotides matching TRBD1. V gave up 6 bases and J gave up 1 base; unmatched junction bases: 18. Germline V gene lookup returns CDR1 MDHEN and CDR2 SYDVKM. The CDR3 runs 19 residues. In DNA, the CDR3 is TGTGCCAGCAGCTTAAGGGCCTTGATGGGACAGGGCCTCCAAGAGACCCAGTACTTC. Amino acids: CASSLRALMGQGLQETQYF.

This clone has just a few counts. The chain is built from TRBV2 and TRBJ2-4, with D maybe TRBD2 (6 bases). Germline assignment: CDR1 SNHLY and CDR2 FYNNEI. Trimming removed 2 bases at V and 4 bases at J, with 6 bases between. The CDR3 has 13 residues. The CDR3 here is CASSERGKNIQYF. As DNA, the CDR3 is TGTGCCAGCAGTGAACGGGGGAAAAACATTCAGTACTTC.

This clone is a singleton in its sample. J is TRBJ1-2 and V is TRBV30, with 9 bases that match TRBD1. The CDR3 loop spans 13 amino acids. Trimming at V came to 5 bases and at J to 2 bases, leaving 3 bases not matched to a gene. Germline V gene lookup returns CDR1 GTSNPN and CDR2 SVGIG (reference sequence). CDR3 residues: CAWSDRGNYGYTF. The CDR3 coding sequence is TGTGCCTGGTCCGACAGGGGGAACTATGGCTACACCTTC.

The rearrangement links TRBV10-2 to TRBJ2-5; perhaps TRBD2 as D (6 bases). Trimming took 1 base from V and 3 from J, leaving 18 bases between them. The germline V gene has CDR1 WSHSY and CDR2 SAAADI. CDR3 length: 17 residues. CDR3 sequence (DNA): TGCGCCAGCAGTGAGTACGTAGGGGACTCCTCAAAAGAGACCCAGTACTTC. Translated, it gives CASSEYVGDSSKETQYF.

V and J are TRBV7-9 and TRBJ1-1; possibly TRBD1 for D (6 bases). The germline V gene encodes CDR1 SEHNR and CDR2 FQNEAQ (reference sequence). Trimming stripped 11 bases from V and 3 bases from J, with 16 bases between. The CDR3 is 13 residues long. CDR3 DNA sequence: TGTGCCGCCAACAGGGAAGGGGACACTGAAGCTTTCTTT. It translates to CAANREGDTEAFF.

The chain recombines TRBV6-2 or TRBV6-3 with TRBJ2-2; tentative D call: TRBD2 (5 bases). Germline CDR1 reads MNHEY; CDR2 reads SVGEGT. The CDR3 runs to 14 residues. Trimming removed 6 bases from V and 1 base from J, with 9 bases in between. CDR3 sequence: CASSNGGNTGELFF. In nucleotides, the CDR3 is TGTGCCAGCAGCAACGGAGGGAACACCGGGGAGCTGTTTTTT.

The CDR3 loop reads CASRFVLGSNQPQHF. The DNA of the CDR3 is TGTGCCAGTAGATTCGTCCTGGGTAGCAATCAGCCCCAGCATTTT. V and J are TRBV19 and TRBJ1-5; no definite D call. CDR1 is LNHDA, CDR2 SQIVND, per germline (reference sequence). V was clipped by 6 bases and J by 0 bases, with 12 bases between them. The CDR3 covers 15 residues.

The J gene is TRBJ1-2, the V gene TRBV28; D perhaps matches TRBD1 (6 bases). The CDR3 has 15 amino acids. Trimming removed 2 bases at V and 5 bases at J, with 15 bases between. CDR1 is MDHEN, CDR2 SYDVKM, per germline. The CDR3 coding sequence is TGTGCCAGCAGTTTACGACAGGTTGGCGCATATGGCTACACCTTC. This gives the protein CASSLRQVGAYGYTF.

Comments on this clone: Other DNA sequences within the sample encode an identical CDR3. For the CDR3, the DNA is TGTGCCAGCTCACCAAGATTGGGTGGTAGCACAGATACGCAGTATTTT. Its translation is CASSPRLGGSTDTQYF. The chain joins TRBV18 to TRBJ2-3; no firm D call. Trimming removed 2 bases from V and 0 bases from J, with 12 bases in between. This CDR3 is built from 16 residues. Germline CDR1 and CDR2: KGHSH and LQKENI. Based on the CDR3 plus reference TRBV18 and TRBJ2-3, the full variable domain is NAGVMQNPRHLVRRRGQEARLRCSPMKGHSHVYWYRQLPEEGLKFMVYLQKENIIDESGMPKERFSAEFPKEGPSILRIQQVVRGDSAAYFCASSPRLGGSTDTQYFGPGTRLTVL.

V is TRBV5-1 and J is TRBJ2-3, with TRBD2 matching over 11 bases. V lost 4 bases to trimming and J lost 2 bases; unmatched junction nucleotides: 9. Germline V gives CDR1 SGHRS, CDR2 YFSETQ. The CDR3 runs to 17 residues. CDR3: CASSRSGLAVNTDTQYF. CDR3 DNA: TGCGCCAGCAGCAGGTCGGGACTAGCGGTAAACACAGATACGCAGTATTTT.

The chain uses TRBV27 and TRBJ1-6; D gene uncertain. Per the germline V gene, CDR1 is MNHEY and CDR2 is SMNVEV (reference sequence). This CDR3 comprises 13 residues. The V and J ends lost 2 bases and 6 bases respectively, with 5 bases between them. As DNA, the CDR3 is TGTGCCAGCAGTTTAAGGACTAATTCACCCCTCCACTTT. It codes for CASSLRTNSPLHF.

This chain links TRBV27 with TRBJ2-7; no reliable D call. Trimming left V 2 bases short and J 2 bases short, with 13 bases between. This CDR3 is 15 amino acids long. Germline V gene lookup returns CDR1 MNHEY and CDR2 SMNVEV (reference sequence). The CDR3 nucleotides read TGTGCCAGCAGTTTAAAGCCTAGTTGGGCCTACGAGCAGTACTTC. Amino acid sequence: CASSLKPSWAYEQYF.

The chain links TRBV7-9 to TRBJ1-5; D unclear. The CDR3 contains 13 residues. V was pared by 0 bases and J by 6 bases, with 6 bases between. Germline lookup yields CDR1 SEHNR and CDR2 FQNEAQ (reference sequence). CDR3 region: CASSLAGTQPQHF. CDR3 nucleotides: TGTGCCAGCAGCTTAGCTGGAACTCAGCCCCAGCATTTT.

V and J are TRBV4-2 and TRBJ2-7, with TRBD1 as a possible D gene (5 bases). CDR1 LGHNA and CDR2 YNFKEQ come from the germline V gene. V lost 2 bases and J lost 5, with 13 bases in between. There are 14 residues in the CDR3. CDR3 DNA sequence: TGTGCCAGCAGCCAAAGGGGCTCCACTCACGAGCAGTACTTC. The encoded protein is CASSQRGSTHEQYF.

The genes are TRBV19 and TRBJ1-3; a possible D gene is TRBD1 (5 bases). The germline V gene encodes CDR1 LNHDA and CDR2 SQIVND (reference sequence). The CDR3 spans 14 residues. V lost 7 bases and J lost 0, with 10 bases in between. The CDR3 sequence: CASNQGNSGNTIYF. CDR3 nucleotide sequence: TGTGCCAGTAACCAGGGAAACTCTGGAAACACCATATATTTT.

The chain is built from TRBV5-6 and TRBJ2-3; 8 nucleotides match TRBD2. This CDR3 is built from 15 residues. With V trimmed by 0 bases and J by 2 bases, 2 bases remained unmatched. CDR1 and CDR2 (germline): SGHDT, YYEEEE. CDR3 sequence reads: CASSLDSGVTDTQYF. CDR3 nucleotides: TGTGCCAGCAGCTTGGATAGCGGGGTCACAGATACGCAGTATTTT.